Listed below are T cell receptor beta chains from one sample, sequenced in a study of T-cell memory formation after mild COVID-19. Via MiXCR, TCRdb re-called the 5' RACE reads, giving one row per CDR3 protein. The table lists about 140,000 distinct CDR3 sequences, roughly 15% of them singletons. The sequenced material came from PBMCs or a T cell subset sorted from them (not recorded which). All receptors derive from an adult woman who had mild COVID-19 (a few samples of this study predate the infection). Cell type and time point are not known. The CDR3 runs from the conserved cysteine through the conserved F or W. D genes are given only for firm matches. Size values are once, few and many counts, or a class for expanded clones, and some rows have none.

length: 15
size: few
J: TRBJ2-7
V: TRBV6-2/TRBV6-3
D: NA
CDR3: CASSRPRASSYEQYF
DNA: TGTGCCAGCAGCCGGCCCAGAGCGTCCTCCTACGAGCAGTACTTC

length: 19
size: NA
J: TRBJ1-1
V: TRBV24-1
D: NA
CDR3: CANSPKFWRQMYMNTEAFF
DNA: TGTGCCAACAGCCCCAAATTCTGGCGCCAAATGTATATGAACACTGAAGCTTTCTTT

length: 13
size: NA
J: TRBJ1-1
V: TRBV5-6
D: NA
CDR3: CASSLVEGTEAFF
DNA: TGTGCCAGCAGCCTGGTCGAGGGGACTGAAGCTTTCTTT

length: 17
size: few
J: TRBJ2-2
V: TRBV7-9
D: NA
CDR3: CASSLVTTGSATGELFF
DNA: TGTGCCAGCAGCTTAGTCACCACAGGGAGTGCCACCGGGGAGCTGTTTTTT

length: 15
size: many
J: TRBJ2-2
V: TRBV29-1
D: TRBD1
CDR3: CSVASGTGATGELFF
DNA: TGCAGCGTGGCATCCGGGACAGGAGCTACCGGGGAGCTGTTTTTT

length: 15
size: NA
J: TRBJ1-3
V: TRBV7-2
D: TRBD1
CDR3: CASSSQGAWGNTIYF
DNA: TGTGCCAGCAGCTCCCAGGGGGCGTGGGGAAACACCATATATTTT

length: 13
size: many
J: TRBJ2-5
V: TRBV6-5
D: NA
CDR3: CASSYRQGETQYF
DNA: TGTGCCAGCAGTTACAGGCAGGGAGAGACCCAGTACTTC

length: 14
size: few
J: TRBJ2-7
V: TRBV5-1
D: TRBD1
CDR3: CASSDGQGAYEQYF
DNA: TGCGCCAGCAGTGATGGACAGGGGGCCTACGAGCAGTACTTC

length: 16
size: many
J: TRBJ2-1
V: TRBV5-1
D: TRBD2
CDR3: CASRPTSGLSYNEQFF
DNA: TGCGCCAGCAGACCTACTAGCGGCTTGTCCTACAATGAGCAGTTCTTC

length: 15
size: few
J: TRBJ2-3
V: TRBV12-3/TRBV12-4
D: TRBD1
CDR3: CASSRRQGRTDTQYF
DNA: TGTGCCAGCAGTCGCCGACAGGGACGCACAGATACGCAGTATTTT

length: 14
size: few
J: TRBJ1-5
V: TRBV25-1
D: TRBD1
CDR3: CASGTGQINQPQHF
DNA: TGTGCCAGCGGGACAGGGCAAATAAATCAGCCCCAGCATTTT

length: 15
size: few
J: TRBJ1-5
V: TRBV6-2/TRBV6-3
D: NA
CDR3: CASSPPGRGNQPQHF
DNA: TGTGCCAGCAGTCCGCCGGGGAGGGGCAATCAGCCCCAGCATTTT

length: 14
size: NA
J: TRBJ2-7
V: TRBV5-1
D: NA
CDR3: CASSRDWTFYEQYF
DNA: TGCGCCAGCAGTCGTGATTGGACGTTTTACGAGCAGTACTTC

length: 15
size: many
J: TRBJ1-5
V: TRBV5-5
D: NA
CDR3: CASSPSAGVKQPQHF
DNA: TGTGCCAGCAGCCCGAGCGCAGGGGTGAAGCAGCCCCAGCATTTT

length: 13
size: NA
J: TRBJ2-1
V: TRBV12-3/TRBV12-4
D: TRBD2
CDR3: CASRPSLAGKKFF
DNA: TGTGCCAGCCGGCCGTCGCTAGCGGGAAAAAAGTTCTTC

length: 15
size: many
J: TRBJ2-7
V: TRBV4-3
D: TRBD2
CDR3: CASSQETSGTYEQYF
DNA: TGCGCCAGCAGCCAAGAGACTAGCGGGACCTACGAGCAGTACTTC

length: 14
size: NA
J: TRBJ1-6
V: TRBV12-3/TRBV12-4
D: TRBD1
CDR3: CASSKQGVDSPLHF
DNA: TGTGCCAGCAGCAAACAGGGGGTTGATTCACCCCTCCACTTT

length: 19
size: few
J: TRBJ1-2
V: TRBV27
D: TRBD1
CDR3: CASSSKSNPGQVGPYGYTF
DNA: TGTGCCAGCAGTTCAAAGAGTAACCCGGGACAGGTTGGCCCTTATGGCTACACCTTC

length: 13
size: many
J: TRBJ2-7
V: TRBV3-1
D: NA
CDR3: CASSQGGHSSQYF
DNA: TGTGCCAGCAGCCAAGGGGGACATTCATCGCAGTACTTC

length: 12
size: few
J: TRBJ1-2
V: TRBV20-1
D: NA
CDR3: CSAREGTYGYTF
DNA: TGCAGTGCTAGAGAGGGGACTTATGGCTACACCTTC

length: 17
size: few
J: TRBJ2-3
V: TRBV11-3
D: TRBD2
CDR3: CASSLRMAGVSTDTQYF
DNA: TGTGCCAGCAGCCTAAGGATGGCGGGAGTGAGCACAGATACGCAGTATTTT

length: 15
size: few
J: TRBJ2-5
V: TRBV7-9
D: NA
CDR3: CASSSGVKKRETQYF
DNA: TGTGCCAGCAGCTCGGGGGTTAAGAAACGGGAGACCCAGTACTTC

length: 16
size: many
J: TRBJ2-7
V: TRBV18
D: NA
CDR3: CASSPRAGIDSYEQYF
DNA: TGTGCCAGCTCACCACGGGCGGGAATCGACTCCTACGAGCAGTACTTC

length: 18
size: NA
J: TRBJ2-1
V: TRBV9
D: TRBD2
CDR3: CASSVELAGGTPYNEQFF
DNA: TGTGCCAGCAGCGTAGAACTAGCGGGAGGGACTCCCTACAATGAGCAGTTCTTC

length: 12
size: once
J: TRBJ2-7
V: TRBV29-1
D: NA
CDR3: CSGGDGSYEQYF
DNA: TGCAGCGGCGGGGACGGCTCCTACGAGCAGTACTTC

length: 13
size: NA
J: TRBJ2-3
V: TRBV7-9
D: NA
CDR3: CASSLGDPQPQYF
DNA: TGTGCCAGCAGCTTGGGAGATCCTCAGCCGCAGTATTTT

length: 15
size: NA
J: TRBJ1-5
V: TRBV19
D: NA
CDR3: CASSGGTQSDQPQHF
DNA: TGTGCCAGTAGTGGAGGGACACAGTCCGATCAGCCCCAGCATTTT

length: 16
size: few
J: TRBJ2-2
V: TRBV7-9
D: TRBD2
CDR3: CASSQVKREKIGELFF
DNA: TGTGCCAGCAGCCAAGTGAAGCGGGAAAAGATCGGGGAGCTGTTTTTT

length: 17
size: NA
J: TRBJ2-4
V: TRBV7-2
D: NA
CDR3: CASSLGAGGGDRNIQYF
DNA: TGTGCCAGCAGCTTAGGCGCAGGAGGAGGGGATCGCAACATTCAGTACTTC

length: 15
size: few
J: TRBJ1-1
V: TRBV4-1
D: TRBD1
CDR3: CASSQGTGVVTEAFF
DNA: TGCGCCAGCAGCCAGGGGACAGGGGTTGTCACTGAAGCTTTCTTT

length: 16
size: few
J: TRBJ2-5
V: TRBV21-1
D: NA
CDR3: CANSRFGGLDQETQYF
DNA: TGTGCCAACTCGCGCTTCGGGGGCCTCGACCAAGAGACCCAGTACTTC